Listed below are T cell receptor beta chains from one sample, sequenced in a study of T cells in Graves' hyperthyroidism and ophthalmopathy. TCRdb reprocessed the multiplex PCR reads with MiXCR, giving one entry per CDR3 protein. Among hundreds of thousands of distinct CDR3 sequences, roughly 14% were seen once, and the ten largest hold approximately 4.2%. Sequenced sample: blood. These receptors were taken from a woman aged 40 to 50 with Graves' ophthalmopathy. CDR3s include the opening cysteine and the closing phenylalanine or tryptophan. Each record gives: clone size, V gene, J gene, D gene, CDR3 DNA, CDR3 protein. D genes are given only for firm matches. Expanded clones are given a class, and other clones once, few, many or no size at all.

abundance: many; v_gene: TRBV6-2/TRBV6-3; j_gene: TRBJ1-1; d_gene: TRBD1; CDR3nt: TGTGCCAGCAGCAGTATGACAGGGGCACACACTGAAGCTTTCTTT; CDR3aa: CASSSMTGAHTEAFF
abundance: many; v_gene: TRBV25-1; j_gene: TRBJ1-2; d_gene: .; CDR3nt: TGTGCCAGCAGTGATCCCTATGAGTATGGCTACACCTTC; CDR3aa: CASSDPYEYGYTF
abundance: many; v_gene: TRBV27; j_gene: TRBJ1-1; d_gene: .; CDR3nt: TGTGCCAGCAATTCGGTAGGCTCTGCGGGCACTGAAGCTTTCTTT; CDR3aa: CASNSVGSAGTEAFF
abundance: .; v_gene: TRBV19; j_gene: TRBJ1-3; d_gene: .; CDR3nt: TGTGCCGGCGAAAATGGAAACACCATATATTTT; CDR3aa: CAGENGNTIYF
abundance: many; v_gene: TRBV28; j_gene: TRBJ2-7; d_gene: TRBD2; CDR3nt: TGTGCCAGCAGTTTATTCGCGGGAGGGCCCTACGAGCAGTACTTC; CDR3aa: CASSLFAGGPYEQYF
abundance: many; v_gene: TRBV29-1; j_gene: TRBJ1-1; d_gene: .; CDR3nt: TGCAGCGTTGAGGGGGGGTTTGAAGCTTTCTTT; CDR3aa: CSVEGGFEAFF
abundance: many; v_gene: TRBV7-3; j_gene: TRBJ2-7; d_gene: .; CDR3nt: TGTGCCAGCAGCCCCGGACGGAACGAGAACGAGCAGTACTTC; CDR3aa: CASSPGRNENEQYF
abundance: few; v_gene: TRBV12-5; j_gene: TRBJ2-2; d_gene: .; CDR3nt: .; CDR3aa: CASGFPRRRRAPGSCFF
abundance: .; v_gene: TRBV27; j_gene: TRBJ2-1; d_gene: .; CDR3nt: TGTGCCAGCAGTTTATCTCGGGAGTACCCCTACAATGAGCAGTTCTTC; CDR3aa: CASSLSREYPYNEQFF
abundance: .; v_gene: TRBV6-5; j_gene: TRBJ2-7; d_gene: .; CDR3nt: TGTGCCAGCAGTTACTCGGAAAAGGCTGTGCAGTACTTC; CDR3aa: CASSYSEKAVQYF
abundance: many; v_gene: TRBV19; j_gene: TRBJ1-1; d_gene: .; CDR3nt: TGTGCCAGTAGTATAGATGGGAGAGGCGCTGAAGCTTTCTTT; CDR3aa: CASSIDGRGAEAFF
abundance: many; v_gene: TRBV20-1; j_gene: TRBJ1-5; d_gene: TRBD1; CDR3nt: TGCAGTGCCCCAGACAGGGGTGACGGTCAGCCCCAGCATTTT; CDR3aa: CSAPDRGDGQPQHF
abundance: .; v_gene: TRBV6-2/TRBV6-3; j_gene: TRBJ2-7; d_gene: TRBD2; CDR3nt: TGTGCCAGCGCACCCGGGACTAGCGGAAACTACGAGCAGTACTTC; CDR3aa: CASAPGTSGNYEQYF
abundance: .; v_gene: TRBV30; j_gene: TRBJ2-1; d_gene: .; CDR3nt: TGTGCCTGGAGTGGGACCGGGCCCAGGGGTTACAATGAGCAGTTCTTC; CDR3aa: CAWSGTGPRGYNEQFF
abundance: .; v_gene: TRBV6-5; j_gene: TRBJ2-4; d_gene: .; CDR3nt: TGTGCCAGCAGTTACCCTCCAGGGCCGGTGTTGATTCAGTACTTC; CDR3aa: CASSYPPGPVLIQYF
abundance: many; v_gene: TRBV28; j_gene: TRBJ2-7; d_gene: TRBD2; CDR3nt: TGTGCCAGCAGTTTGACTGCGGGAGGACCAGGGGAGCAGTACTTC; CDR3aa: CASSLTAGGPGEQYF
abundance: many; v_gene: TRBV12-5; j_gene: TRBJ2-5; d_gene: TRBD1; CDR3nt: TGTGCTAGGGACAGGGAGAGAGAGACCCAGTACTTC; CDR3aa: CARDRERETQYF
abundance: many; v_gene: TRBV12-3/TRBV12-4; j_gene: TRBJ2-2; d_gene: TRBD2; CDR3nt: TGTGCCAGCAGTCAGACTAGCGGGAGAGGAACCGGGGAGCTGTTTTTT; CDR3aa: CASSQTSGRGTGELFF
abundance: many; v_gene: TRBV28; j_gene: TRBJ1-5; d_gene: TRBD1; CDR3nt: TGTGCCAGCAGCCCCGGGACAGGGCACAATCAGCCCCAGCATTTT; CDR3aa: CASSPGTGHNQPQHF
abundance: .; v_gene: TRBV5-6; j_gene: TRBJ1-2; d_gene: .; CDR3nt: TGTGCCAGCAGCGAGATGACACGCTCCTATGGCTACACCTTC; CDR3aa: CASSEMTRSYGYTF
abundance: many; v_gene: TRBV27; j_gene: TRBJ1-2; d_gene: .; CDR3nt: TGTGCCAGCAGTTTAGAAGGGACGTATGGCTACACCTTC; CDR3aa: CASSLEGTYGYTF
abundance: few; v_gene: TRBV3-1; j_gene: TRBJ1-3; d_gene: TRBD1; CDR3nt: TGTGCCAGCAGCCCGACAGGGCTCGGTAACACCATATATTTT; CDR3aa: CASSPTGLGNTIYF
abundance: many; v_gene: TRBV6-5; j_gene: TRBJ1-1; d_gene: TRBD1; CDR3nt: TGTGCCAGCAGTTGGCGGGACAGGGGGGGGAACACTGAAGCTTTCTTT; CDR3aa: CASSWRDRGGNTEAFF
abundance: many; v_gene: TRBV28; j_gene: TRBJ1-1; d_gene: .; CDR3nt: TGTGCCAGCAGTCCTCGACACCCTGAAGCTTTCTTT; CDR3aa: CASSPRHPEAFF
abundance: many; v_gene: TRBV7-9; j_gene: TRBJ2-7; d_gene: .; CDR3nt: TGTGCCAGCAGCTTAGCGGTAACTTCCTACGAGCAGTACTTC; CDR3aa: CASSLAVTSYEQYF
abundance: few; v_gene: TRBV20-1; j_gene: TRBJ2-7; d_gene: .; CDR3nt: TGCAGTGGTGGCCTTACCTACGAGCAGTACTTC; CDR3aa: CSGGLTYEQYF
abundance: few; v_gene: TRBV19; j_gene: TRBJ1-2; d_gene: .; CDR3nt: TGTGCCAGTATTGGGCAGGGTTACGGCTACACCTTC; CDR3aa: CASIGQGYGYTF
abundance: .; v_gene: TRBV6-2/TRBV6-3; j_gene: TRBJ2-5; d_gene: .; CDR3nt: TGTGCCAGCACTGACCTAATCGGACAGCAAGAGACCCAGTACTTC; CDR3aa: CASTDLIGQQETQYF
abundance: many; v_gene: TRBV11-3; j_gene: TRBJ1-2; d_gene: .; CDR3nt: TGTGCCAGCAGCGCCCAAGGTACGCAGAACTATGGCTACACCTTC; CDR3aa: CASSAQGTQNYGYTF
abundance: many; v_gene: TRBV27; j_gene: TRBJ1-1; d_gene: .; CDR3nt: TGTGCCAGCATAGGGCTGAACACTGAAGCTTTCTTT; CDR3aa: CASIGLNTEAFF
abundance: few; v_gene: TRBV10-3; j_gene: TRBJ2-7; d_gene: .; CDR3nt: TGTGCCATCAGCGACCGTACCTCCTGCGAGCAGTACTTC; CDR3aa: CAISDRTSCEQYF
abundance: .; v_gene: TRBV30; j_gene: TRBJ1-5; d_gene: .; CDR3nt: TGTGCCTGGTCACTCGGACAGTACAATCAGCCCCAGCATTTT; CDR3aa: CAWSLGQYNQPQHF
abundance: many; v_gene: TRBV12-3/TRBV12-4; j_gene: TRBJ1-1; d_gene: .; CDR3nt: TGTGCCAGCACCCCAAATAGCCGAACTGAAGCTTTCTTT; CDR3aa: CASTPNSRTEAFF
abundance: many; v_gene: TRBV6-1; j_gene: TRBJ1-5; d_gene: .; CDR3nt: TGTGCCAGCAGTGAAGGGGGCCTAGGGGCCCAGCATTTT; CDR3aa: CASSEGGLGAQHF